This T cell receptor beta chain came from a study of identical twins. Study results and limitations: For zero-insertion analyses, partial confounding could come from invariant MAIT and iNKT cells.

This clonotype was seen repeatedly, ten times or more. No antigen is known for it. Each CDR3 protein is one row after TCRdb ran MiXCR on the 5' RACE reads. This table holds 350,000 to 450,000 distinct CDR3 sequences, 18% found once. The CDR3 length is 16 residues. CDR1 is DFQATT and CDR2 is SNEGSKA in the germline V gene (reference sequence). The V segment lost 3 bases and the J segment 2 bases; nucleotides outside the gene matches: 13. The sample comprised naive T cells sorted from blood. This sequence joins TRBV20-1 and TRBJ2-7; 7 bases are shared with TRBD1. The receptor's source is a man aged 50 to 59 in good health. CDR3 sequence: CSASGLRGTAPYEQYF. The CDR3 nucleotides are TGCAGTGCTAGTGGTTTAAGGGGGACAGCGCCCTACGAGCAGTACTTC.